These T cell receptor beta chains were read from a single sample in a study of blood T cell repertoires in COVID-19. The protocol was immunoSEQ multiplex PCR, while the TCRdb copy is restricted to in-frame clones and leaves out a portion. The sample contains approximately 85,000 clones, roughly 89% of which appear only once. Sequenced: peripheral blood. The receptors come from a woman older than 75 with active or convalescent COVID-19. Each CDR3 is given with its conserved first and last residue. Fields, in order: V gene, J gene, D gene, clone size, CDR3 DNA, CDR3 protein. The D gene is left open where the match is weak. Only some rows state a clone size, as once, few, many or a class for expanded clones.

TRBV9	TRBJ1-4	TRBD1	NA	TGTGCCAGCAGCGTGGACAGGGGCGATGAAAAACTGTTTTTT	CASSVDRGDEKLFF
TRBV19	TRBJ1-3	NA	NA	TGTGCCAGTAGTACCAGCGGTGGAAACACCATATATTTT	CASSTSGGNTIYF
TRBV2	TRBJ2-2	NA	once	TGTGCCAGCACCGAGCGCACCGGGGAGCTGTTTTTT	CASTERTGELFF
TRBV7-2	TRBJ1-4	TRBD1	NA	TGTGCCAGCAGCTTTCGGGGACAGAGGAATGAAAAACTGTTTTTT	CASSFRGQRNEKLFF
TRBV5-1	TRBJ1-1	TRBD1	NA	TGCGCCAGCAGCTGGACAGGGGCCTCCACTGAAGCTTTCTTT	CASSWTGASTEAFF
TRBV30	TRBJ1-1	TRBD1	NA	TGTGCCTGGGGTCGACAGGGGGCCGTGGGCACTGAAGCTTTCTTT	CAWGRQGAVGTEAFF
TRBV10-2	TRBJ1-1	TRBD1	NA	TGCGCCAGCAGTGAGAACAGGGGAGCCACTGAAGCTTTCTTT	CASSENRGATEAFF
TRBV14	TRBJ1-3	NA	NA	TGTGCCAGCAGACCACAGGGTTCTGGAAACACCATATATTTT	CASRPQGSGNTIYF
TRBV5-1	TRBJ2-1	TRBD2	few	TGCGCCAGCAGCTTGCGAGGTAGCGGGACCTACAATGAGCAGTTCTTC	CASSLRGSGTYNEQFF
TRBV23-1	TRBJ1-2	NA	once	TGCGCCAGCACGCTGACTCCTAACTATGGCTACACCTTC	CASTLTPNYGYTF
TRBV7-9	TRBJ2-5	TRBD2	NA	TGTGCCAGCAGCTTGGGACTAGCGGGGGGACAAGAGACCCAGTACTTC	CASSLGLAGGQETQYF
TRBV27	TRBJ2-7	TRBD2	NA	TGTGCCAGCAGTCGGGGGGGGGTCACCTACGAGCAGTACTTC	CASSRGGVTYEQYF
TRBV19	TRBJ1-2	TRBD1	NA	TGTGCCAGTAGTATCGCTCTGGACAGGAGCTATGGCTACACCTTC	CASSIALDRSYGYTF
TRBV7-9	TRBJ2-7	NA	once	TGTGCCAGCAGCTTAGGAACCGGGGCAGGGGAACCCTACGAGCAGTACTTC	CASSLGTGAGEPYEQYF
TRBV9	TRBJ2-1	TRBD2	NA	TGTGCCAGCAGCTCCGGACTAGCGGACTACAATGAGCAGTTCTTC	CASSSGLADYNEQFF
TRBV28	TRBJ2-7	NA	NA	TGTGCCAGCAGGGGTAACTGGGGCCGCTCCTACGAGCAGTACTTC	CASRGNWGRSYEQYF
TRBV12-5	TRBJ2-7	NA	few	TGTGCTAGTGGGCCCCTCACAGGGATCGGGGAGCAGTACTTC	CASGPLTGIGEQYF
TRBV29-1	TRBJ2-3	TRBD1	NA	TGCAGCGTTGCCCACAGGGGATCCTATAGCACAGATACGCAGTATTTT	CSVAHRGSYSTDTQYF
TRBV5-6	TRBJ1-1	TRBD1	NA	TGTGCCAGCAGTACAATTGGACAGGGAAGGACTGAAGCTTTCTTT	CASSTIGQGRTEAFF
TRBV19	TRBJ1-5	NA	few	TGTGCCAGTAGTATCGACAGCTATAGCAATCAGCCCCAGCATTTT	CASSIDSYSNQPQHF
TRBV11-2	TRBJ2-5	TRBD2	NA	TGTGCCAGCAGCTCGACTAGCGGGAGCGCCGGGGAGACCCAGTACTTC	CASSSTSGSAGETQYF
TRBV28	TRBJ1-5	NA	NA	TGTGCCAGCAATCATGCCGGCGGATCTAGCAATCAGCCCCAGCATTTT	CASNHAGGSSNQPQHF
TRBV19	TRBJ1-5	TRBD1	NA	TGTGCCAGTAGTTTTATCCCGGGACAGCGAAGGGGACCCCAGCATTTT	CASSFIPGQRRGPQHF
TRBV20-1	TRBJ1-5	NA	few	TGCAGTGCTAGTGATTTGCGCGGGGTTAGCAATCAGCCCCAGCATTTT	CSASDLRGVSNQPQHF
TRBV14	TRBJ1-4	NA	few	TGTGCCAGCAGCCGGCCCCGGGGTGAAAAACTGTTTTTT	CASSRPRGEKLFF
TRBV6-6	TRBJ1-5	NA	NA	TGTGCCAGCAGACACGACAGATCCTATAGCAATCAGCCCCAGCATTTT	CASRHDRSYSNQPQHF
TRBV5-1	TRBJ1-6	TRBD1	NA	TGCGCCAGCACATCGACAGGGACAAATTCACCCCTCCACTTT	CASTSTGTNSPLHF
TRBV3-1/TRBV3-2	TRBJ1-3	TRBD1	NA	TGTGCCAGCAGCCAGGGGACAGGGGGAAACACCATATATTTT	CASSQGTGGNTIYF
TRBV18	TRBJ1-1	NA	NA	TGTGCCAGCTCACCAGAGGGTGGTGTTACTGAAGCTTTCTTT	CASSPEGGVTEAFF
TRBV2	TRBJ2-3	NA	NA	TGTGCCAGCAGTGAGAGGACAGATACGCAGTATTTT	CASSERTDTQYF
TRBV5-1	TRBJ2-7	TRBD2	NA	TGCGCCAGCAGCTCGGGACTAGCGGGAGCCTACGAGCAGTACTTC	CASSSGLAGAYEQYF
TRBV16	TRBJ2-1	NA	NA	TGTGCCAGCAGCCAATATCGGGAGCTCTCCTACAATGAGCAGTTCTTC	CASSQYRELSYNEQFF
TRBV27	TRBJ1-2	TRBD1	NA	TGTGCCAGCAGGGCCGTAGGACAGGGAACTTATGGCTACACCTTC	CASRAVGQGTYGYTF
TRBV27	TRBJ2-1	TRBD2	NA	TGTGCCAGCAGCTTCCGGGAGGATCCAATCCATGAGCAGTTCTTC	CASSFREDPIHEQFF
TRBV29-1	TRBJ2-1	TRBD1	once	TGCAGCGCTCTTAAGGGGGCGGATGAGCAGTTCTTC	CSALKGADEQFF
TRBV12-3/TRBV12-4	TRBJ2-7	TRBD2	NA	TGTGCCAGCAGATCTAGCGGGATCGGGGAGCAGTACTTC	CASRSSGIGEQYF
TRBV2	TRBJ2-2	TRBD2	NA	TGTGCCAGCAGTGACCTAGCGGGAACCGGGGAGCTGTTTTTT	CASSDLAGTGELFF
TRBV9	TRBJ1-2	NA	NA	TGTGCCAGCAGCGAAGACAGTATAAGTGGCTACACCTTC	CASSEDSISGYTF
TRBV15	TRBJ1-1	NA	NA	TGTGCCACCAGCAGAGACCCAGACGATACAGTAGAAGCTTTCTTT	CATSRDPDDTVEAFF
TRBV27	TRBJ2-7	TRBD2	NA	TGTGCCAGCAGCGTTAGACTAGCGCCTACCACCTACGAGCAGTACTTC	CASSVRLAPTTYEQYF
TRBV11-2	TRBJ1-4	TRBD1	NA	TGTGCCAGCAGTTCAGGGGGCTCGGATGAAAAACTGTTTTTT	CASSSGGSDEKLFF
TRBV6-1	TRBJ2-1	NA	NA	TGTGCCAGCAGTGTAATGATGGGGAGCTCCTACAATGAGCAGTTCTTC	CASSVMMGSSYNEQFF
TRBV5-1	TRBJ1-3	NA	NA	TGCGCCAGCAGCTGGAGTTTGGGAAACACCATATATTTT	CASSWSLGNTIYF
TRBV10-1	TRBJ2-2	TRBD2	few	TGCGCCAGCAGTGAGGGAGCTAGCGGAAAAACGAACACCGGGGAGCTGTTTTTT	CASSEGASGKTNTGELFF
TRBV5-4	TRBJ2-1	TRBD2	few	TGTGCCAGCAGCCTTACTAGCGGCTACTACAATGAGCAGTTCTTC	CASSLTSGYYNEQFF
TRBV11-3	TRBJ1-1	NA	NA	TGTGCCAGCAGCCCGGGGGTAGGACAGAACACTGAAGCTTTCTTT	CASSPGVGQNTEAFF
TRBV5-8	TRBJ2-5	TRBD2	NA	TGTGCCAGCAGACAGACCCCGACTGCGGGAGCTGGGACCCAGTACTTC	CASRQTPTAGAGTQYF
TRBV5-1	TRBJ2-7	NA	NA	TGCGCCAGCAGCTTCGCAGGCAGCTCCTACGAGCAGTACTTC	CASSFAGSSYEQYF
TRBV27	TRBJ1-1	TRBD1	NA	TGTGCCAGCATGGCCAGGGGGATGGCTGAAGCTTTCTTT	CASMARGMAEAFF
TRBV2	TRBJ2-2	TRBD2	few	TGTGCCAGCAGTGAAGCCAGAACTAGCGGGACCGGGGAGCTGTTTTTT	CASSEARTSGTGELFF
TRBV5-1	TRBJ2-4	NA	once	TGCGCCAGCAGCTTGGGGGCGACCCCGGTAGACAAAAACATTCAGTACTTC	CASSLGATPVDKNIQYF
TRBV29-1	TRBJ2-1	NA	NA	TGCAGCGTTGAACTTCTTAGCGGCAATGAGCAGTTCTTC	CSVELLSGNEQFF
TRBV28	TRBJ2-3	TRBD2	NA	TGTGCCAGCAGTTTATACCTAGCGGGATACCCAGATACGCAGTATTTT	CASSLYLAGYPDTQYF
TRBV21-1	TRBJ1-2	NA	NA	TGTGCCAGCAGCAGTTCGATCTGGGACAGGGGGGACTATGGCTACACCTTC	CASSSSIWDRGDYGYTF
TRBV6-1	TRBJ2-1	TRBD2	few	TGTGCCAGCAGTGAAAAGGGGACTAGCGGGAGTTATGAGCAGTTCTTC	CASSEKGTSGSYEQFF